This T cell receptor beta chain was observed in a study of beta chain features in type 1 diabetes. Study outcomes and limitations: Shorter TCRB CDR3s, moderately but significantly so, were found in Type 1 diabetes patients in all four CD4+ subsets. Possibly, sequencing cDNA over-represented cells that had high TCR expression levels. The study found fewer insertions and more deletions at VDJ junctions in type 1 diabetes patients.

Notes on this clone: Its antigen remains unknown. Other DNA sequences of this sample code for an identical CDR3.

All of the isolated RNA was reverse transcribed, so expressed TCRB transcripts were sequenced. Approximately 3.5 million reads was the average for naive, central memory and regulatory T cell samples. TCRdb keeps only in-frame clones here, not all; method: immunoSEQ multiplex PCR. In the table there are roughly 700,000 clones, 13% of which are singletons. Germline trimming cut 4 bases from V and 2 bases from J; bases unmatched to any gene: 3. Germline V lookup: CDR1 SNHLY, CDR2 FYNNEI. The CDR3 runs to 14 residues. The chain uses TRBV2 and TRBJ1-2; 8 bases fit TRBD1. The material sequenced was naive CD4+ T cells from blood. The receptor was isolated from a man between 18 and 35 years old with type 1 diabetes. The CDR3 nucleotides read TGTGCCAGCAGTGCGGCAGGGGGCAACTATGGCTACACCTTC. It specifies CASSAAGGNYGYTF.